The 9 T cell receptor beta chains below come from one sample, sequenced in a study of beta chain features in type 1 diabetes. Study outcomes and limitations: All four CD4+ subsets from Type 1 diabetes patients carried moderately but significantly shorter TCRB CDR3s.

No antigen is known for these receptors. Every isolated RNA sample was fully reverse transcribed, so sequencing captured expressed TCRB transcripts. Repertoires were generated with immunoSEQ multiplex PCR, while TCRdb's copy carries only in-frame clones and drops some. The data show roughly 70,000 clones, with about 50% seen just once and 0.7% held by the top ten. Sample: central memory CD4+ T cells from blood. These receptors originate from a man between 25 and 39 years old with type 1 diabetes.

A few counts support this clone. The chain uses TRBV7-8 and TRBJ2-1, with a tentative D call TRBD2 (6 bases). The CDR3 runs to 16 residues. Germline V gene data show CDR1 as SGHVS and CDR2 as FQNEAQ. The germline V and J ends were trimmed by 6 bases and 6 bases, with 21 bases remaining between them. CDR3 nucleotide sequence: TGTGCCAGCAGTTACCCGGCGGGCGGGAAAAGCAATGAGCAGTTCTTC. Translated: CASSYPAGGKSNEQFF.

The rearrangement links TRBV5-6 to TRBJ2-5; TRBD1 aligns across 7 bases. The J call may be in error: the DNA end matches TRBJ2-7 better. The germline V gene encodes CDR1 SGHDT and CDR2 YYEEEE. The CDR3 has 15 amino acids. In DNA form, the CDR3 reads TGTGCCAGCAGCTCACGAGAGGGGGCGCGGTACGAGCAGTACTTC. It translates to CASSSREGARYEQYF.

The gene calls are TRBV4-1 and TRBJ2-2, with TRBD1 matching over 8 bases. The J segment lost 6 bases and the V segment lost 0 bases, leaving 3 bases of the junction unmatched. This CDR3 comprises 15 residues. The germline gives CDR1 MGHRA, CDR2 YSYEKL. CDR3 sequence: CASSQDRTGPGELFF. The CDR3 DNA sequence: TGCGCCAGCAGCCAAGATCGGACAGGGCCCGGGGAGCTGTTTTTT.

The CDR3 reads CASSAGTGGVYGYTF. The CDR3 DNA sequence: TGTGCCAGCAGCGCGGGGACAGGGGGCGTCTATGGCTACACCTTC. The chain combines TRBV5-4 with TRBJ1-2; 12 positions agree with TRBD1. Germline lookup yields CDR1 SGHNT and CDR2 YYREEE (reference sequence). This CDR3 has 15 residues. V trimming: 4 bases; J trimming: 4 bases; junction bases outside the gene matches: 5.

The table lists this clone with a few counts. V gene TRBV5-4 combines with J gene TRBJ1-2, with unresolved D. The length of the CDR3 is 16 residues. Deletions cut 0 bases from V and 3 bases from J, with 15 bases between. Looked up from germline, CDR1 is SGHNT and CDR2 is YYREEE (reference sequence). The chain's CDR3 is CASSLEGWPEDYGYTF. The CDR3 DNA sequence: TGTGCCAGCAGCTTGGAAGGCTGGCCGGAGGACTATGGCTACACCTTC.

This clone was recorded only once. This rearrangement joins TRBV5-8 to TRBJ2-7; 10 bases align to TRBD2. Germline CDR1 reads SGHTS; CDR2 reads YDEGEE. With 5 bases clipped from V and 2 bases from J, the junction kept 4 bases outside the gene matches. CDR3 length equals 14 residues. CDR3 protein: CASRRAGGPYEQYF. Written as DNA, the CDR3 is TGTGCCAGCAGAAGAGCGGGGGGGCCCTACGAGCAGTACTTC. Using reference TRBV5-8 and TRBJ2-7 for the parts outside the CDR3, the full variable domain is EAGVTQSPTHLIKTRGQQATLRCSPISGHTSVYWYQQALGLGLQFLLWYDEGEERNRGNFPPRFSGRQFPNYSSELNVNALELEDSALYLCASRRAGGPYEQYFGPGTRLTVT.

CDR3 residues: CASYRPGDTEAFF. The CDR3 coding sequence is TGTGCCAGCTACCGACCCGGGGACACTGAAGCTTTCTTT. This chain uses TRBV7-9 with TRBJ1-1; D unresolved. CDR1 is SEHNR and CDR2 is FQNEAQ in the germline V gene (reference sequence). Between the trimmed V and J ends, which lost 8 bases and 3 bases, there was a span of 13 bases. The CDR3 contains 13 residues.

J is TRBJ1-1 and V is TRBV5-1; perhaps TRBD1 as D (6 bases). The CDR3 extends over 14 amino acids. Germline-derived CDR1 and CDR2 are SGHRS and YFSETQ. V was pared by 4 bases and J by 6 bases, with 16 bases between. The CDR3 DNA reads as TGCGCCAGCAGCCCCGGACAGCTCCCTTCTGAAGCTTTCTTT. Translated, it gives CASSPGQLPSEAFF.

The rearrangement links TRBV10-1 to TRBJ2-3, with 9 bases matching TRBD2. This CDR3 region has 16 residues. V gave up 2 bases and J gave up 4 bases; unmatched junction bases: 7. CDR1 and CDR2 (germline): WNHNN, SYGVQD (reference sequence). The chain's CDR3 is CASSEGGSGSADTQYF. Written as DNA, the CDR3 is TGCGCCAGCAGTGAGGGTGGTAGCGGGAGCGCAGATACGCAGTATTTT.